The TCR beta chain under discussion was sequenced for a study of blood T cell repertoires in COVID-19 (dated by TCRdb to the early 2020s). Regarding the complete study: Collaborator samples came from the United States, Italy and Spain and covered acute and convalescent phases of COVID-19. The prospective study material was composed of cDNA or gDNA derived from T cells, B-cell-depleted T cells, or PBMCs. Deeply sampled blood TCRbeta repertoires from subjects exposed to, actively infected with, or recovered from COVID-19 were included in the dataset. The repertoires were made available in a free public database intended to serve as a resource for research on the immune response to SARS-CoV-2. Samples were obtained from the ongoing ImmuneRACE study (first 160 participants) and from some 1,200 subjects provided by 6 global collaborators. Sample metadata almost always included a de-identified subject ID, COVID-19 status, age in years and sex. HLA class I and class II types, where available, came from metadata supplied by the sample provider rather than from assay-based typing.

To note about this clone: The antigen it recognizes is unknown. The input lacks base qualities; no much larger clone sits a single base away.

The immunoSEQ Assay, a bias-controlled multiplex PCR, was used to amplify TCRbeta CDR3 regions from genomic DNA. The authors processed their data as follows. The number of nucleated cells in each sample was estimated from the amplification of reference gene primers within the assay. To quantify the absolute abundance of each unique TCRbeta CDR3 rearrangement, sequence reads were collapsed and filtered. For each sample, productive Simpson clonality was calculated by taking the square root of Simpson's diversity index across productive rearrangements. TCRdb mirrors the immuneACCESS table, restricted to in-frame sequences. Some clones are absent from its copies; in checked studies, under half trace to an unresolved V gene, and the reason for the others is unknown. V and J calls and clone size are as listed in that table; D and trimming were resolved from the DNA. Present in this sample are about 300,000 clones, approximately 91% of which were seen just once. The top ten hold 4% to 6% of the sample.

The study at large found these results: Clinical and demographic metadata were provided uncurated, with the amount varying by source and participant.

In the prospective study, participants were 18 to 89 years old, resided in about two dozen geographic areas of the United States, and were enrolled through a virtual design. In the prospective study, cohorts were assigned on the basis of participant-reported clinical history obtained from a screening survey and a study questionnaire. ImmuneRACE Cohort 3 recovered participants were defined by two consecutive negative NP/OP PCR tests, healthcare professional clearance, or symptom resolution. Each participant in the prospective study had whole blood, serum and a nasopharyngeal or oropharyngeal swab collected by mobile phlebotomists. Additional blood draws and questionnaires over an approximately two-month period could optionally be provided by prospective study participants. Before DNA extraction, prospective study blood samples were shipped either frozen or at room temperature. Inclusive of the bounding cysteine and phenylalanine, the CDR3 is 15 residues long. Only the CDR3 region is kept as DNA, spanning 45 bases read in frame from base 1. CDR1 WNHNN and CDR2 SYGVQD were looked up in the germline V gene (reference sequence). Trimming at the junction amounts to 2 bases on V and 7 bases on J, and the germline ends lie 16 bases apart.

The chain is encoded by TRBV10-1 joined to TRBJ2-3; the D segment could be TRBD2, given 6 matching bases. The sequence was collected from a man in his sixties who had recovered from COVID-19. The source material was PBMCs or T cells enriched from blood (not recorded which). The DNA sequence reads TGCGCCAGCAGTGAGGGGAGATGGGGGGAGAATACGCAGTATTTT. Its translation is CASSEGRWGENTQYF.